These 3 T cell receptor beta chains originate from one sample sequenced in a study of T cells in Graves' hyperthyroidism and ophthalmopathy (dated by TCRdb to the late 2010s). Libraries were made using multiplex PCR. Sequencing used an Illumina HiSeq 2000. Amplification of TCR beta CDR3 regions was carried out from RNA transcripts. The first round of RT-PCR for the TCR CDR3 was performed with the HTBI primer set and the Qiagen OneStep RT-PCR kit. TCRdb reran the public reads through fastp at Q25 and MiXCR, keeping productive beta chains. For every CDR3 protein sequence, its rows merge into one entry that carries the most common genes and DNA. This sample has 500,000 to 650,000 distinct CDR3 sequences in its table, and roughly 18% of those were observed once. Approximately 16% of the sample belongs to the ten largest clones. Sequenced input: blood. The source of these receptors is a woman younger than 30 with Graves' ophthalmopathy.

The CDR3 sequence is CASSLVPVFSPLHF. In nucleotides, the CDR3 is TGTGCCAGCAGCTTAGTCCCCGTTTTTTCACCCCTCCACTTT. The V and J genes are TRBV5-4 and TRBJ1-6, with D uncertain. Germline-derived CDR1 and CDR2 are SGHNT and YYREEE (reference sequence). This CDR3 is built from 14 residues. V lost 2 bases and J lost 9, with 12 bases in between.

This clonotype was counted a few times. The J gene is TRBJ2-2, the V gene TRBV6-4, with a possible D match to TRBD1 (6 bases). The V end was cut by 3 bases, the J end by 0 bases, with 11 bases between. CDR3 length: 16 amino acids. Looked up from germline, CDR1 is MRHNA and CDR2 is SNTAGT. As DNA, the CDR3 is TGTGCCAGCAGTGAATGGGACACGGCGAACACCGGGGAGCTGTTTTTT. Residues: CASSEWDTANTGELFF.

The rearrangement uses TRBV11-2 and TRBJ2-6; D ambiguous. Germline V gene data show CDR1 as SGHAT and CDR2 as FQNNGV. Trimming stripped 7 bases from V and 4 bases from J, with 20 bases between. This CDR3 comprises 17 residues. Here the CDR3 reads CASKRIRKREGANVLTF. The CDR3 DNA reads TGTGCCAGCAAAAGGATCCGTAAGAGAGAGGGGGCCAACGTCCTGACTTTC. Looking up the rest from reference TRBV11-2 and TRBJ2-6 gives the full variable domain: EAGVAQSPRYKIIEKRQSVAFWCNPISGHATLYWYQQILGQGPKLLIQFQNNGVVDDSQLPKDRFSAERLKGVDSTLKIQPAKLEDSAVYLCASKRIRKREGANVLTFGAGSRLTVL.